The 21 T cell receptor beta chains below all came from one sample that was sequenced in a study of cytomegalovirus exposure and HLA in healthy donors. 60 Vbeta and 13 Jbeta primers were used in PCR. Clones were read by immunoSEQ multiplex PCR, and TCRdb kept only the in-frame ones, dropping some. The table lists some 120,000 clones, 81% of them singletons. What was sequenced was PBMCs. The receptor source for this set is a woman under 40 in good health and CMV-seronegative.

J is TRBJ2-5 and V is TRBV5-1; perhaps TRBD2 as D (6 bases). Germline loops: CDR1 SGHRS, CDR2 YFSETQ. The CDR3 is 15 amino acids. Trimming left V 0 bases short and J 5 bases short, with 14 bases between. The chain's CDR3 is CASSLGASGGETQYF. The CDR3 DNA is TGCGCCAGCAGCTTGGGGGCTAGTGGAGGGGAGACCCAGTACTTC.

The genes are TRBV10-1 and TRBJ2-7, with TRBD2 matching 10 bases. Trimming removed 0 bases from V and 5 bases from J; junction bases left unmatched: 10. Germline CDR1 reads WNHNN; CDR2 reads SYGVQD (reference sequence). This CDR3 contains 17 residues. The DNA of the CDR3 is TGCGCCAGCAGTGAGTCCGCCAGGGCTAGCGGGAGCCACGAGCAGTACTTC. Amino acids: CASSESARASGSHEQYF.

This clone has just a few counts. V gene TRBV7-2 combines with J gene TRBJ1-5; TRBD1 matches at 12 bases. CDR1 SGHTA and CDR2 FQGNSA come from the germline V gene. Trimming cost V 3 bases and J 6 bases; bases outside gene matches: 12. The length of the CDR3 is 18 residues. CDR3 DNA: TGTGCCAGCAGCTTCAACCCCCGGGACAGGGGGCTTCCTCAGCCCCAGCATTTT. Translation gives CASSFNPRDRGLPQPQHF. Full variable domain (rest looked up from reference TRBV7-2 and TRBJ1-5): GAGVSQSPSNKVTEKGKDVELRCDPISGHTALYWYRQSLGQGLEFLIYFQGNSAPDKSGLPSDRFSAERTGGSVSTLTIQRTQQEDSAVYLCASSFNPRDRGLPQPQHFGDGTRLSIL.

The gene calls are TRBV6-1 and TRBJ1-2, with D possibly TRBD1 on 5 matching bases. CDR1 is MNHNS and CDR2 is SASEGT in the germline V gene. V was clipped by 4 bases and J by 4 bases, with 16 bases between them. The CDR3 has 15 residues. The CDR3: CASSVQALVRYGYTF. DNA of the CDR3: TGTGCCAGCAGTGTACAGGCGTTGGTGCGCTATGGCTACACCTTC.

The table lists this clone with a count of one. The V call is TRBV7-2, the J call TRBJ2-5; tentative D call: TRBD1 (6 bases). Trimming took off 5 bases at V and 5 bases at J, with 15 bases between the two ends. The V gene's germline CDR1 is SGHTA and CDR2 FQGNSA. The CDR3 is 14 amino acids. CDR3 region: CASSPDGGFETQYF. CDR3 sequence (DNA): TGTGCCAGCAGCCCAGATGGGGGCTTCGAGACCCAGTACTTC.

This chain connects TRBV6-6 to TRBJ1-5, with TRBD1 matching over 9 bases. Trimming at V came to 3 bases and at J to 6 bases, leaving 6 bases not matched to a gene. The germline V gene has CDR1 MNHNY and CDR2 SVGAGI (reference sequence). The CDR3 consists of 15 residues. The CDR3 is CASSYSQGAAQPQHF. CDR3 nucleotides: TGTGCCAGCAGTTATTCACAGGGGGCAGCTCAGCCCCAGCATTTT.

The chain has TRBV11-3 and TRBJ2-1; 10 nucleotides match TRBD2. Trimming removed 8 bases from V and 9 bases from J; junction bases left unmatched: 7. The CDR3 has 13 residues. Germline V gene data show CDR1 as SGHNT and CDR2 as YENEEA. CDR3 protein: CASGLAGVTEQFF. CDR3 nucleotides: TGTGCCAGCGGGCTAGCGGGAGTGACTGAGCAGTTCTTC.

The chain carries TRBV6-5 and TRBJ2-4; 11 bases fit TRBD1. The CDR3 runs 16 residues. CDR1 and CDR2 from the germline V gene are MNHEY and SVGAGI. Trimming removed 2 bases from V and 7 bases from J; junction bases left unmatched: 7. CDR3 residues: CASSYPGTGGVNIQYF. In nucleotides, the CDR3 is TGTGCCAGCAGTTACCCCGGGACAGGGGGTGTGAACATTCAGTACTTC.

CDR3 nucleotides: TGTGCCAGCAGCTTAGATCAGGGGGCATGGCTAGCTTTCTTT. Its translation is CASSLDQGAWLAFF. The genes are TRBV7-9 and TRBJ1-1; 8 nucleotides line up with TRBD1. The V segment lost 1 base and the J segment 10 bases; nucleotides outside the gene matches: 8. This CDR3 contains 14 residues. Germline CDR1 SEHNR, CDR2 FQNEAQ (reference sequence).

This clone was recorded once. The same CDR3 is also encoded by other DNA sequences in this sample. The chain is built from TRBV5-1 and TRBJ2-5; 9 bases agree with TRBD1. Germline CDR1 and CDR2: SGHRS and YFSETQ. CDR3 size: 13 residues. V was clipped by 4 bases and J by 5 bases; unmatched bases: 3. The CDR3: CASSPGQGETQYF. CDR3 coding DNA: TGCGCCAGCAGCCCCGGACAGGGGGAGACCCAGTACTTC. Full variable domain (outside the CDR3, taken from reference TRBV5-1 and TRBJ2-5): KAGVTQTPRYLIKTRGQQVTLSCSPISGHRSVSWYQQTPGQGLQFLFEYFSETQRNKGNFPGRFSGRQFSNSRSEMNVSTLELGDSALYLCASSPGQGETQYFGPGTRLLVL.

The V gene is TRBV9, the J gene TRBJ1-1; a possible D gene is TRBD1 (5 bases). Trimming took off 4 bases at V and 0 bases at J, with 13 bases between the two ends. Germline V gene data show CDR1 as SGDLS and CDR2 as YYNGEE. The CDR3 covers 15 residues. The CDR3 nucleotides read TGTGCCAGCAGCCCGCGGACATATATGAACACTGAAGCTTTCTTT. Protein: CASSPRTYMNTEAFF.

The chain uses TRBV10-3 and TRBJ2-3, with TRBD2 identical over 12 bases. From germline, CDR1 is ENHRY and CDR2 SYGVKD. Losses at the gene ends were 2 bases for V and 5 bases for J; bases not matched to a gene: 2. The CDR3 contains 15 residues. Here the CDR3 DNA reads TGTGCCATCAGTGAGCCGGGACTAGCGGGAGATACGCAGTATTTT. Translating gives CAISEPGLAGDTQYF.

The chain joins TRBV10-3 to TRBJ1-2, with TRBD1 identical over 8 bases. Germline values: CDR1 ENHRY, CDR2 SYGVKD. The V gene end was trimmed by 4 bases and the J gene end by 4 bases; junction bases not matched to a gene: 8. This CDR3 spans 15 amino acids. CDR3 residues: CAISGGAGGLYGYTF. The DNA for the CDR3 is TGTGCCATCAGTGGAGGGGCAGGGGGCCTCTATGGCTACACCTTC.

The chain joins TRBV6-5 to TRBJ2-5, with 7 bases that match TRBD2. The germline V gene has CDR1 MNHEY and CDR2 SVGAGI. Trimming took 7 bases from V and 5 from J; bases not matched to a gene: 10. This CDR3 is 14 amino acids long. CDR3 in DNA: TGTGCCAGCACGGGAGCGGGGCGTTGGGAGACCCAGTACTTC. Residues: CASTGAGRWETQYF.

The rearrangement joins TRBV10-1 to TRBJ2-1; D might be TRBD2 (5 bases). The CDR3 extends over 15 amino acids. Trimming stripped 4 bases from V and 0 bases from J, with 10 bases between. CDR1 and CDR2 from the germline V gene are WNHNN and SYGVQD (reference sequence). The chain's CDR3 is CASSVAPSSYNEQFF. The CDR3 region has the DNA TGCGCCAGCAGTGTAGCGCCAAGCTCCTACAATGAGCAGTTCTTC.

The genes are TRBV4-2 and TRBJ2-7, with 10 bases matching TRBD2. Germline CDR1 and CDR2: LGHNA and YNFKEQ. The CDR3 sequence is 17 residues long. J gave up 2 bases and V 0 bases, and 7 bases lay outside the gene matches. The CDR3, as DNA: TGTGCCAGCAGCCAAGAGGCGACAGCGGGAGGGCCCTACGAGCAGTACTTC. Translation: CASSQEATAGGPYEQYF.

The rearrangement uses TRBV7-8 and TRBJ2-5; TRBD2 matches 8 bases. Losses at the gene ends were 3 bases for V and 4 bases for J; bases not matched to a gene: 13. The V gene's germline CDR1 is SGHVS and CDR2 FQNEAQ. The CDR3 spans 17 residues. CDR3 residues: CASSFDDAREAGETQYF. The CDR3 DNA reads TGTGCCAGCAGCTTCGATGACGCGCGGGAGGCGGGAGAGACCCAGTACTTC.

The chain recombines TRBV6-5 with TRBJ1-1; no firm D call. From germline, CDR1 is MNHEY and CDR2 SVGAGI. The CDR3 is made up of 14 amino acids. With 2 bases removed from V and 0 bases from J, the gap between germline ends came to 7 bases. The CDR3 region is CASSYTHMNTEAFF. The CDR3 region has the DNA TGTGCCAGCAGTTACACACACATGAACACTGAAGCTTTCTTT.

The CDR3 loop is CASSPRTGLNEQFF. In nucleotides, the CDR3 is TGTGCCAGCAGTCCTCGGACAGGCCTGAATGAGCAGTTCTTC. This rearrangement joins TRBV6-1 to TRBJ2-1; 7 nucleotides match TRBD1. CDR3 length: 14 residues. Germline-derived CDR1 and CDR2 are MNHNS and SASEGT. After removal of 5 bases from V and 7 bases from J, the junction contained 8 bases not matched to a gene.

The CDR3: CASSPSPVTRGGELFF. The CDR3 DNA reads TGTGCCAGCAGCCCCTCGCCTGTTACGCGGGGCGGGGAGCTGTTTTTT. The chain uses TRBV7-7 and TRBJ2-2, with TRBD2 as a possible D gene (6 bases). Germline-derived CDR1 and CDR2 are SSHAT and FNYEAQ (reference sequence). This CDR3 is 16 amino acids long. Trimming cost V 5 bases and J 7 bases, with 20 bases left between them.

This chain connects TRBV5-1 to TRBJ2-5, with 10 positions matching TRBD1. The CDR3 is 15 amino acids. V shed 4 bases, J shed 5 bases, and the junction held 8 bases outside the gene matches. The germline gives CDR1 SGHRS, CDR2 YFSETQ. CDR3: CASSDQTGGRETQYF. CDR3 bases: TGCGCCAGCAGCGACCAGACAGGGGGCAGGGAGACCCAGTACTTC.